The clone carrying this T cell receptor beta chain was detected many times. V dropped 10 bases and J dropped 1 base, with 16 bases sitting between them. The CDR3 sequence is 14 residues long. The data are from a study of identical twins. TCRdb reprocessed the 5' RACE reads via MiXCR and lists one record per CDR3 protein. The repertoire holds hundreds of thousands of distinct CDR3 sequences, over 20% seen once, with 4.3% in the top ten. The data were also submitted as part of a second study, on T cells expressing NK-cell markers.

The chain combines TRBV12-3 or TRBV12-4 with TRBJ2-5, with TRBD1 as a possible D gene (5 bases). Sequencing was done on a sample of PBMCs. The clonotype comes from a woman aged 18 to 35 in good health. The CDR3 DNA reads TGTGCCACCATCCGCCTGGACACCCAAGAGACCCAGTACTTC. Translated: CATIRLDTQETQYF.